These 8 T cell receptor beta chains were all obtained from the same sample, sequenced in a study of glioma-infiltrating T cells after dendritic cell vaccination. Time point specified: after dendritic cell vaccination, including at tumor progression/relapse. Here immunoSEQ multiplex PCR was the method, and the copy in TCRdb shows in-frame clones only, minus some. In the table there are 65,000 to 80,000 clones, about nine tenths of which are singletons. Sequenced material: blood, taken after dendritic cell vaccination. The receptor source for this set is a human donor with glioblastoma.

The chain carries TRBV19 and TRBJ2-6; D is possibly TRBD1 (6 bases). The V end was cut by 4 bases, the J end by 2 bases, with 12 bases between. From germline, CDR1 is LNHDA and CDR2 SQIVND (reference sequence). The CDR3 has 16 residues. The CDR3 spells CASSTPQGAGANVLTF. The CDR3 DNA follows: TGTGCCAGTAGTACCCCACAGGGAGCTGGGGCCAACGTCCTGACTTTC.

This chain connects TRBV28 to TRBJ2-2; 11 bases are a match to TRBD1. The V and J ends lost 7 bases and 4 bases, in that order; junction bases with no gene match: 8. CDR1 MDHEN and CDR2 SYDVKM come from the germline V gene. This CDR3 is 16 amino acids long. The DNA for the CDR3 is TGTGCCAGCATACCATCGGGGACAGGGGGCACCGGGGAGCTGTTTTTT. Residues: CASIPSGTGGTGELFF.

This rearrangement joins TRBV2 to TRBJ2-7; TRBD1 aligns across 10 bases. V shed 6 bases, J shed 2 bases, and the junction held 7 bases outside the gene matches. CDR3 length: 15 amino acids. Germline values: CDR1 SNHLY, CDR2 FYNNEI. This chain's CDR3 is CASSNDRGQAYEQYF. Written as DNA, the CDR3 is TGTGCCAGCAGCAACGACAGGGGGCAAGCCTACGAGCAGTACTTC.

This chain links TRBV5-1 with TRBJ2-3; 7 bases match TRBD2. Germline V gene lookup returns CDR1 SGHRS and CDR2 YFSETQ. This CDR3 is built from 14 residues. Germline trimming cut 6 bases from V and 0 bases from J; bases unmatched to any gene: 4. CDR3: CASKGEGSTDTQYF. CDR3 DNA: TGCGCCAGCAAAGGGGAGGGGAGCACAGATACGCAGTATTTT.

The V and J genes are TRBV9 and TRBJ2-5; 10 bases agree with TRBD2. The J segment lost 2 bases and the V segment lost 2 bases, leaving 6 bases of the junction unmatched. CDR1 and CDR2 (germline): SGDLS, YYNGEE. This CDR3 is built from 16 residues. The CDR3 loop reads CASSVGTSAGQETQYF. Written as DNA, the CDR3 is TGTGCCAGCAGCGTCGGGACTAGCGCGGGGCAAGAGACCCAGTACTTC.

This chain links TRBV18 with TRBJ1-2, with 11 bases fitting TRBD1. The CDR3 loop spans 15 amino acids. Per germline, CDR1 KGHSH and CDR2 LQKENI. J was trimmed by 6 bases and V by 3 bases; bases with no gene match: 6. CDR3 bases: TGTGCCAGCTCACCCGGACAGGGGGCGATGGATGGCTACACCTTC. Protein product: CASSPGQGAMDGYTF. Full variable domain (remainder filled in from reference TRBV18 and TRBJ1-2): NAGVMQNPRHLVRRRGQEARLRCSPMKGHSHVYWYRQLPEEGLKFMVYLQKENIIDESGMPKERFSAEFPKEGPSILRIQQVVRGDSAAYFCASSPGQGAMDGYTFGSGTRLTVV.

This CDR3 reads CASSQDLGGGGYEQYF. In nucleotides, the CDR3 is TGCGCCAGCAGCCAAGATCTGGGGGGGGGCGGCTACGAGCAGTACTTC. The chain links TRBV4-3 to TRBJ2-7; D may be TRBD2 (7 bases). V was pared by 0 bases and J by 3 bases, with 15 bases between. CDR1 and CDR2 (germline): LGHNA, YSLEER. The CDR3 is made up of 16 amino acids.

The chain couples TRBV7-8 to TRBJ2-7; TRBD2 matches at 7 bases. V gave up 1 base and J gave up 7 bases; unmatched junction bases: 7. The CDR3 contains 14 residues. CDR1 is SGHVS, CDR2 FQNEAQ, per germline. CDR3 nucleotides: TGTGCCAGCAGCTTAGATGGGGGGGTGGGGGAGCAGTACTTC. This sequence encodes CASSLDGGVGEQYF.